This T cell receptor (beta chain) was profiled in a study of blood T cell repertoires in COVID-19. Background on the study: The United States, Italy and Spain provided the acute and convalescent COVID-19 samples. T cells, B-cell-depleted T cells, or PBMCs supplied cDNA or gDNA.

This CDR3 is built from 11 residues. V was clipped by 4 bases and J by 7 bases, with 7 bases between them. Germline V gives CDR1 KGHSH, CDR2 LQKENI. As handled by the study authors: Amplifying reference gene primers gave estimates of nucleated cell counts. Here immunoSEQ multiplex PCR was the method, and the copy in TCRdb shows in-frame clones only, minus some. That table supplies the V and J calls and clone size; D and trimming were determined from the DNA. The sample has approximately 100,000 clones; about 87% are singletons. The TCR comes from a woman in her 30s with acute or convalescent COVID-19. The V and J genes are TRBV18 and TRBJ1-2; D gene ambiguous. Sequencing was carried out using peripheral blood. In nucleotides, the CDR3 is TGTGCCAGCTCACAGGAGTCTGGCTACACCTTC. It codes for CASSQESGYTF.